This TCR beta chain was observed in a study of identical twins. MiXCR, run by TCRdb on the 5' RACE reads, gives a single entry per CDR3 protein. This sample yields 400,000 to 600,000 distinct CDR3 sequences, of which approximately 20% are seen a single time; around 0.47% belongs to the top ten. V dropped 2 bases and J dropped 4; count of bases not matched to a gene: 3. In germline, CDR1 is SGHVS, CDR2 FQNEAQ. The CDR3 loop spans 15 amino acids. These sequences were also reported in another study, on yellow fever vaccine responses in identical twins.

The chain employs TRBV7-8 and TRBJ2-4; 9 nucleotides agree with TRBD1. Material: CD4+ T cells sorted from blood. The clonotype originates from a woman in her late teens or twenties in good health. The CDR3 sequence: CASSLTGQGKNIQYF. The CDR3 DNA reads as TGTGCCAGCAGCTTAACGGGACAGGGTAAAAACATTCAGTACTTC.